This TCR beta chain appears in the sequencing data of a study of low-dose radiotherapy and immunotherapy resistance in tumors (dated by TCRdb to the early 2020s). For the study in its entirety: In Cohort 1, 0.5 Gy per fraction was delivered every 2 weeks, and a total PTV dose of 6.5 Gy was prescribed. Randomization of trial participants into treatment groups was not performed. Nivolumab and ipilimumab were both given intravenously, with nivolumab at a 240 mg flat dose every two weeks and ipilimumab at 1 mg/kg every six weeks. Cohort 2 received 1 Gy per fraction every two weeks, with a total of 13 Gy over 26 weeks. Cyclophosphamide 200 mg/m2 was given intravenously every two weeks, one day before each radiation and immunotherapy administration. Eight patients were included in the translational analysis: three from the first dose cohort and the first five from the second dose cohort. Starting on cycle 1 day 1, patients took 300 mg of aspirin by mouth once daily for four cycles.

In the paper's terms, the time point label means: after trial treatment. The sample's treatment or condition label is to be understood as: LDRT plus nivolumab, ipilimumab, low-dose cyclophosphamide and aspirin (RACIN trial). The donors came from RACIN, which was a single-arm phase I dose-escalation trial that paired nivolumab and ipilimumab with aspirin, low-dose cyclophosphamide and low-dose radiotherapy. Patients with advanced, TIL-negative solid tumors were considered eligible. Sequencing was performed on an Illumina HiSeq 2500. Superscript III and a set of TRAV- and TRBV-specific primers were used to synthesize first-strand cDNA, so that both TCRalpha and TCRbeta chains were covered. TCRs were amplified with Phusion for 15 to 25 PCR cycles using a constant-region primer together with the adapter attached to the V primers. Isolated mRNA was amplified with the MessageAmp II aRNA Amplification Kit, using a roughly 17-hour in vitro transcription at 37°C. The Dynabeads mRNA DIRECT Purification Kit was used to isolate mRNA for TCR sequencing. A second approximately 25-cycle Phusion PCR added indexed Illumina adapters, and products were purified with AMPure XP beads. From the authors' description of their analysis: Using custom Perl scripts, TCR sequences that encoded the same protein were pooled, out-of-frame sequences were dropped, and the abundance of each clonotype was calculated. Any TCR sequence supported by only a single read was excluded from analysis. Among the metrics used to describe the repertoires were Shannon entropy, Gini index, clonality, richness, and the frequency of TCRs shared between repertoires. TCRdb cleaned the public reads at Q25 with fastp, built clones with MiXCR and kept in-frame beta chains. Entries that share a CDR3 protein sequence are merged under the most common genes and DNA. These V and J calls rely on TCRdb rather than the paper's analysis. The sample table lists 65,000 to 85,000 distinct CDR3 sequences, around 17% of them with a count of one. The leading ten clones occupy approximately 1.5% of the sample.

This clonotype was counted once. Its antigen is still unknown. No much larger clonotype is one base removed from it; base qualities were not supplied. One read gives only weak evidence. V is clipped by 8 bases and J by 0 bases, and the sequence between their germline boundaries is 10 bases long. The CDR3 starts with the cysteine, ends with the phenylalanine, and has 13 residues. The CDR3 DNA has 39 bases and is translated from base 1. The CDR1 and CDR2 encoded by the germline V gene (reference sequence) are MNHEY and SMNVEV. The TCR comes from a male donor with prostate cancer. The sequencing here drew on PBMCs, taken after low-dose radiotherapy plus immunotherapy. The chain is assembled from TRBV27 and TRBJ2-5, with TRBD2 tentatively as D gene (5 bases match). The nucleotide sequence reads as follows: TGTGCCAGCCTCGCCGGGAACCAAGAGACCCAGTACTTC. It translates as CASLAGNQETQYF.